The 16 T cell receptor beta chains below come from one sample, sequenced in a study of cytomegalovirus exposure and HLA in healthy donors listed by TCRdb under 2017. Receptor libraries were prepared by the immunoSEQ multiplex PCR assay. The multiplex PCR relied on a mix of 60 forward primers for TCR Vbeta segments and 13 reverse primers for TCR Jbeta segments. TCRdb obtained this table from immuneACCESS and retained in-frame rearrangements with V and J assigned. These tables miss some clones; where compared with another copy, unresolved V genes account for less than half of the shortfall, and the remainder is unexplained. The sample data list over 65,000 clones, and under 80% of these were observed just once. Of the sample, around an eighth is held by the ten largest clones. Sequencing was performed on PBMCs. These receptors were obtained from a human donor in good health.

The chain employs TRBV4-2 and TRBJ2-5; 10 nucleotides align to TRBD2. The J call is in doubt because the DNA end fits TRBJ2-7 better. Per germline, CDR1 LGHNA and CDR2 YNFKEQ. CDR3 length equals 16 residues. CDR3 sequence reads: CASSRSSGGSSYEQYF. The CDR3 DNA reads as TGTGCCAGCAGCCGGTCTAGCGGGGGAAGCTCCTACGAGCAGTACTTC.

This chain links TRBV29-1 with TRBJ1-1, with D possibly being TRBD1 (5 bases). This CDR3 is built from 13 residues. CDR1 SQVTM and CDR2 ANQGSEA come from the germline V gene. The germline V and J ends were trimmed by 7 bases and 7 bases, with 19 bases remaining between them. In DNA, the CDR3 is TGCAGCGCTAAAAAGACAGCTACCTTTGAAGCTTTCTTT. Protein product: CSAKKTATFEAFF.

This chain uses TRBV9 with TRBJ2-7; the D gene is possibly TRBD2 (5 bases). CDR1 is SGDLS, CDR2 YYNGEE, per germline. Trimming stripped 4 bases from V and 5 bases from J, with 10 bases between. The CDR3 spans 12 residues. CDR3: CASSPGGNEQYF. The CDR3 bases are TGTGCCAGCAGCCCCGGAGGAAACGAGCAGTACTTC.

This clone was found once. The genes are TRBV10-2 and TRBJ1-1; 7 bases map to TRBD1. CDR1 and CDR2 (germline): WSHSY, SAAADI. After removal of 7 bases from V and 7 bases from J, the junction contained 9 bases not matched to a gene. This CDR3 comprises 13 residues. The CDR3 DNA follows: TGCGCCAGCATCCATTCCGGGACAGATGAAGCTTTCTTT. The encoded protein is CASIHSGTDEAFF.

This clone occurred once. The CDR3, as DNA: TGCAGCGTTGAAGATGTATCAGGGCCGGAGAAACTGTTTTTT. This sequence encodes CSVEDVSGPEKLFF. This chain uses TRBV29-1 with TRBJ1-4, with a tentative D call TRBD1 (5 bases). V was clipped by 0 bases and J by 11 bases, with 16 bases between them. CDR1 is SQVTM and CDR2 is ANQGSEA in the germline V gene. The CDR3 is 14 amino acids.

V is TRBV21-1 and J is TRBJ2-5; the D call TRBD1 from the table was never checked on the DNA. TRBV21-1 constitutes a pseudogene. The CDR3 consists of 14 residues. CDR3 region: CASTTRTGQETQYF. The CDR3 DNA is TGTGCCAGCACCACCAGGACAGGACAAGAGACCCAGTACTTC.

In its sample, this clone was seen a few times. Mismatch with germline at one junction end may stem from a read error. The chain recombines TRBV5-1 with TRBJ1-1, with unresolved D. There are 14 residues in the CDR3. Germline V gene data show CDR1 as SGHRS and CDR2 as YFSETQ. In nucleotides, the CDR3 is TGCGCCAGCAGCTTGGGACTGTTGAACACTGAAACTTTCTTT. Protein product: CASSLGLLNTETFF. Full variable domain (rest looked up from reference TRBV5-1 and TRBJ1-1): KAGVTQTPRYLIKTRGQQVTLSCSPISGHRSVSWYQQTPGQGLQFLFEYFSETQRNKGNFPGRFSGRQFSNSRSEMNVSTLELGDSALYLCASSLGLLNTETFFGQGTRLTVV.

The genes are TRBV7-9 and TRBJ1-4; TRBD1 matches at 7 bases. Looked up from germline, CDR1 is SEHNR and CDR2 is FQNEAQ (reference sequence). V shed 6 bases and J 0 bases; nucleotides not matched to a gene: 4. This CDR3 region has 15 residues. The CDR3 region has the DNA TGTGCCAGCAGGCCAGGGGGTGCAACTAATGAAAAACTGTTTTTT. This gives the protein CASRPGGATNEKLFF.

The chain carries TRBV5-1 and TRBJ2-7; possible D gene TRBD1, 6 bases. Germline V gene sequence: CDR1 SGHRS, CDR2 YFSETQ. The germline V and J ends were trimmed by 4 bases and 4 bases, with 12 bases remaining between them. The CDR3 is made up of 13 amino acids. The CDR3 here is CASSDSTGYEQYF. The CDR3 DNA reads TGCGCCAGCAGCGACTCAACAGGGTACGAGCAGTACTTC.

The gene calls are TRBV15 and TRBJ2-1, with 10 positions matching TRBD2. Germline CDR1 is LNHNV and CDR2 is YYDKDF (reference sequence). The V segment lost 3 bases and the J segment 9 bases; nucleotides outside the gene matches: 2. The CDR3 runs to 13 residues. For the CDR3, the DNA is TGTGCCACCAGCAGGAAGCGGGAGGGTGAGCAGTTCTTC. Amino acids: CATSRKREGEQFF.

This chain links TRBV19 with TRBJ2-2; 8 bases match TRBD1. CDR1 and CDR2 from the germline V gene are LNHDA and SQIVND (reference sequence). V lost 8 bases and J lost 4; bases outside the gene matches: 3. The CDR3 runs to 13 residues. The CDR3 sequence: CASSDRGTGELFF. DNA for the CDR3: TGTGCCAGTTCCGACAGGGGCACCGGGGAGCTGTTTTTT.

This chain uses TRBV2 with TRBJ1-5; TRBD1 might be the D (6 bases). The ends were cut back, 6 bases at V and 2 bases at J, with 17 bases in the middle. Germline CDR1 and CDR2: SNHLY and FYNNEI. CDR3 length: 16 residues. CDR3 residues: CASRYLTGFGNQPQHF. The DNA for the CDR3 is TGTGCCAGCAGATATCTCACAGGGTTTGGCAATCAGCCCCAGCATTTT.

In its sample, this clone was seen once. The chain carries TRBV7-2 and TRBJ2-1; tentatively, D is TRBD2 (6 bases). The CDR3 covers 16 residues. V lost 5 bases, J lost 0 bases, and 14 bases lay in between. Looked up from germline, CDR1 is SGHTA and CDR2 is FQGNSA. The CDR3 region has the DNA TGTGCCAGCAGCCCTAGGAGGGGAAGCTCCTACAATGAGCAGTTCTTC. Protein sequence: CASSPRRGSSYNEQFF.

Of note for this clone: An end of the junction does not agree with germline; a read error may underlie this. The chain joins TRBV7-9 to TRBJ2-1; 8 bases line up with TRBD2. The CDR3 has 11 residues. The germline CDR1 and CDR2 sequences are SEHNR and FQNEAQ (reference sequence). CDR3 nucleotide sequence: TGTTCCAGCGGGAGACACAATGAGCAGTTCTTC. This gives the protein CSSGRHNEQFF.

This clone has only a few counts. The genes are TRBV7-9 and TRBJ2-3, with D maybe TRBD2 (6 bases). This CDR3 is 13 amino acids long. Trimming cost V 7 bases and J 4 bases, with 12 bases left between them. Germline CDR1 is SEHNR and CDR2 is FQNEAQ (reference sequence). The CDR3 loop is CASTPGGSDTQYF. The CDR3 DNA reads TGTGCCAGCACCCCCGGGGGATCAGATACGCAGTATTTT.

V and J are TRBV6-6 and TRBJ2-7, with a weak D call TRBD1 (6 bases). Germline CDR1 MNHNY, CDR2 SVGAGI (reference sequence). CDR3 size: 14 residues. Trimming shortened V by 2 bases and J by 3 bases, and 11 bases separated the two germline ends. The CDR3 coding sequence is TGTGCCAGCAGTTACGTTAGCAGGGGCTACGAGCAGTACTTC. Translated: CASSYVSRGYEQYF.